A single sample gave rise to the 9 T cell receptor beta chains below, sequenced in a study of shared clonotypes between healthy human individuals. Data came from immunoSEQ multiplex PCR; TCRdb stores just in-frame clones and leaves some out. The sample has some 1 million clones, about 75% seen once; the top ten hold over 1.3%. Sequencing input: memory CD4+ T cells sorted from blood. The subset here: CD45RA-negative fraction. Receptor source: a man aged 18 to 29 in good health.

The rearrangement uses TRBV6-4 and TRBJ2-1; TRBD2 agrees at 11 bases. Germline V gene lookup returns CDR1 MRHNA and CDR2 SNTAGT. V lost 0 bases and J lost 8; bases outside the gene matches: 9. The CDR3 covers 17 residues. In DNA form, the CDR3 reads TGTGCCAGCAGTGACTCGGGTAGCGGGGGGGCCGTCTATGAGCAGTTCTTC. Residues: CASSDSGSGGAVYEQFF.

In its sample, this clone was seen a few times. This chain links TRBV30 with TRBJ2-4; TRBD2 agrees at 7 bases. CDR3 length: 15 residues. Trimming cost V 2 bases and J 2 bases; bases outside gene matches: 6. Germline V gene sequence: CDR1 GTSNPN, CDR2 SVGIG (reference sequence). CDR3 loop: CAWSTGEGSKNIQYF. The CDR3, as DNA: TGTGCCTGGAGTACGGGGGAGGGATCCAAAAACATTCAGTACTTC.

This chain connects TRBV4-3 to TRBJ1-5; D is possibly TRBD1 (5 bases). There are 13 residues in the CDR3. V lost 1 base, J lost 6 bases, and 7 bases lay in between. Germline V gives CDR1 LGHNA, CDR2 YSLEER. The CDR3 reads CASSQAGGQPQHF. The CDR3 region has the DNA TGCGCCAGCAGCCAAGCGGGGGGTCAGCCCCAGCATTTT.

The CDR3 DNA sequence: TGTGCCAGCTCACCTCCGAGGGCCGGGCCGGCGGATACGCAGTATTTT. Protein sequence: CASSPPRAGPADTQYF. The V call is TRBV18, the J call TRBJ2-3, with TRBD2 as a possible D gene (5 bases). In germline, CDR1 is KGHSH, CDR2 LQKENI. The CDR3 has 16 residues. V lost 3 bases to trimming and J lost 6 bases, with 19 bases between them.

This clone occurred once. The chain recombines TRBV5-5 with TRBJ2-7, with D unclear. V shed 3 bases and J shed 3 bases, with 10 bases lying between them. CDR3 size: 13 residues. Germline V lookup: CDR1 SGHKS, CDR2 YYEKEE (reference sequence). The CDR3 bases are TGTGCCAGCAGCTCCAAAATAAACTACGAGCAGTACTTC. It codes for CASSSKINYEQYF.

This chain links TRBV4-1 with TRBJ1-4; D is uncertain. The CDR3 extends over 16 amino acids. V was cut by 4 bases and J by 7 bases, with 19 bases left in between. Germline V gene sequence: CDR1 MGHRA, CDR2 YSYEKL. CDR3 sequence: CASSRGDRVLSEKLFF. The CDR3 nucleotides read TGCGCCAGCAGCCGCGGAGACCGCGTACTGAGTGAAAAACTGTTTTTT.

On this clone: Its ends do not fully match the called genes, so a read error is possible. The chain carries TRBV28 and TRBJ1-1, with TRBD1 as a possible D gene (6 bases). CDR1 is MDHEN and CDR2 is SYDVKM in the germline V gene. This CDR3 region has 16 residues. The CDR3 nucleotides are TGTGCCAGCAGTATATGGTCGGGACACAGGATGACTGAAGCTTTCTTT. This sequence encodes CASSIWSGHRMTEAFF.

The rearrangement joins TRBV7-2 to TRBJ1-2, with D tentatively TRBD1 (6 bases). V was shortened by 6 bases and J by 8 bases, with 16 bases between the two germline ends. This CDR3 is built from 13 residues. From germline, CDR1 is SGHTA and CDR2 FQGNSA. CDR3: CASRSDRLGGYTF. The CDR3 DNA is TGTGCCAGCAGATCAGACAGGCTGGGGGGCTACACCTTC.

The chain carries TRBV9 and TRBJ1-2; 10 bases are shared with TRBD1. The CDR3 is 16 amino acids. Germline V gene sequence: CDR1 SGDLS, CDR2 YYNGEE. After removal of 4 bases from V and 8 bases from J, the junction contained 14 bases not matched to a gene. CDR3 nucleotide sequence: TGTGCCAGCAGCACCCGATGGACAGGGGGGTGGTCAGGCTACACCTTC. This gives the protein CASSTRWTGGWSGYTF.